These T cell receptor beta chains were read from a single sample in a study of T cell responses to AZD1222 COVID-19 vaccine. The data were produced by immunoSEQ multiplex PCR, yet TCRdb's version contains in-frame clones alone and is incomplete. The sample has about 130,000 clones, roughly 87% seen once; the top ten hold about 9.9%. Sequencing used peripheral blood, obtained 28 days after the second AZD1222 dose. The receptors originated from an adult who received the AZD1222 COVID-19 vaccine. CDR3s include the opening cysteine and the closing phenylalanine or tryptophan. D genes are given only for firm matches. Only part of the rows carry a size: once, few, many, or a class if the clone is expanded.

J | D | size | V | CDR3 | DNA
TRBJ2-1 | TRBD2 | few | TRBV4-2 | CASSQDRNLGLGDEQFF | TGTGCCAGCAGCCAAGATCGGAATCTAGGACTAGGGGACGAGCAGTTCTTC
TRBJ2-1 | NA | NA | TRBV10-1 | CASSEGGAGGGNEQFF | TGCGCCAGCAGTGAAGGGGGCGCGGGAGGAGGGAATGAGCAGTTCTTC
TRBJ1-5 | NA | NA | TRBV12-3/TRBV12-4 | CASSFTSNQPQHF | TGTGCCAGCAGTTTTACCAGCAATCAGCCCCAGCATTTT
TRBJ2-3 | TRBD1 | NA | TRBV6-2/TRBV6-3 | CASSPLYGQGGTDTQYF | TGTGCCAGCAGTCCGCTATACGGACAGGGGGGCACAGATACGCAGTATTTT
TRBJ1-5 | NA | NA | TRBV24-1 | CATSDFTSDQPQHF | TGTGCCACCAGTGATTTCACCAGTGATCAGCCCCAGCATTTT
TRBJ1-1 | NA | few | TRBV7-8 | CASTRRGGLTEAFF | TGTGCCAGCACCCGCCGGGGGGGCTTAACTGAAGCTTTCTTT
TRBJ1-4 | TRBD1 | NA | TRBV9 | CASSVGQQGEKLFF | TGTGCCAGCAGCGTAGGACAACAGGGGGAAAAACTGTTTTTT
TRBJ1-5 | NA | few | TRBV20-1 | CSASLGRLGAGQPQHF | TGCAGTGCTAGTTTGGGTAGACTAGGGGCTGGTCAGCCCCAGCATTTT
TRBJ2-1 | TRBD2 | NA | TRBV7-2 | CASSRTSGTSYNEQFF | TGTGCCAGCAGCCGGACTAGCGGGACTTCCTACAATGAGCAGTTCTTC
TRBJ2-5 | NA | NA | TRBV5-4 | CASSFQGTQETQYF | TGTGCCAGCAGCTTTCAGGGGACTCAAGAGACCCAGTACTTC
TRBJ2-3 | NA | NA | TRBV5-1 | CASKASDTDTQYF | TGCGCCAGCAAAGCTAGCGACACAGATACGCAGTATTTT
TRBJ2-7 | NA | NA | TRBV6-5 | CASMRHPFDSYEQYF | TGTGCCAGCATGCGTCACCCCTTCGACAGCTACGAGCAGTACTTC
TRBJ2-7 | NA | NA | TRBV6-2/TRBV6-3 | CASSWAFTYEQYF | TGTGCCAGCAGTTGGGCGTTTACCTACGAGCAGTACTTC
TRBJ1-1 | TRBD1 | NA | TRBV19 | CASSMGTGNTEAFF | TGTGCCAGTAGTATGGGGACAGGTAACACTGAAGCTTTCTTT
TRBJ1-2 | NA | few | TRBV11-2 | CASGNYGYTF | TGTGCCAGCGGCAACTATGGCTACACCTTC
TRBJ1-2 | NA | NA | TRBV9 | CASSEGSSDYGYTF | TGTGCCAGCAGCGAGGGGAGTTCAGACTATGGCTACACCTTC
TRBJ1-1 | NA | few | TRBV29-1 | CSVVIGRANTEAFF | TGCAGCGTTGTCATAGGCAGGGCCAACACTGAAGCTTTCTTT
TRBJ2-7 | TRBD2 | NA | TRBV2 | CASGGRREGYQQYF | TGTGCCAGCGGCGGGAGGCGGGAGGGATACCAGCAGTACTTC
TRBJ1-5 | NA | NA | TRBV4-1 | CASSQEYRDFGNQPQHF | TGCGCCAGCAGCCAAGAATACAGGGATTTTGGGAATCAGCCCCAGCATTTT
TRBJ1-1 | TRBD1 | NA | TRBV19 | CASSRTGNMNTEAFF | TGTGCCAGTAGTAGGACAGGCAACATGAACACTGAAGCTTTCTTT
TRBJ1-5 | TRBD1 | NA | TRBV6-6 | CASSTTGSQPQHF | TGTGCCAGCAGTACGACAGGGAGTCAGCCCCAGCATTTT
TRBJ2-2 | TRBD1 | NA | TRBV19 | CASSGTGGWTGELFF | TGTGCCAGTAGCGGGACAGGGGGATGGACCGGGGAGCTGTTTTTT
TRBJ2-5 | TRBD2 | NA | TRBV14 | CASSQASSGRTETQYF | TGTGCCAGCAGCCAAGCGTCGAGCGGGAGGACTGAGACCCAGTACTTC
TRBJ2-7 | TRBD1 | NA | TRBV7-9 | CASTGQGAEEQYF | TGTGCCAGCACCGGACAGGGGGCTGAAGAGCAGTACTTC